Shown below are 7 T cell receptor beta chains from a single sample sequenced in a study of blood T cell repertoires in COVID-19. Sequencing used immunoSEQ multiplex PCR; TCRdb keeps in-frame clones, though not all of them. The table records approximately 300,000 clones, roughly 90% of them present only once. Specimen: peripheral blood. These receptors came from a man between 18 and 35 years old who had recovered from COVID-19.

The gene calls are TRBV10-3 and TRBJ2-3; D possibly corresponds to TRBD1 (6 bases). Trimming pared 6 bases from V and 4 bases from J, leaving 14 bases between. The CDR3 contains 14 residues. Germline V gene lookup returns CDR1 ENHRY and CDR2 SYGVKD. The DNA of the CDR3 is TGTGCCATCAGACAGGGCCAAACCCCAGATACGCAGTATTTT. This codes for CAIRQGQTPDTQYF.

The CDR3 sequence: CASSLQGGTEAFF. The CDR3 bases are TGTGCCAGCAGTTTACAGGGTGGCACTGAAGCTTTCTTT. J is TRBJ1-1 and V is TRBV6-2 or TRBV6-3, with D perhaps TRBD1 (6 bases). This CDR3 region has 13 residues. The germline V gene has CDR1 MNHEY and CDR2 SVGEGT. With 4 bases removed from V and 4 bases from J, the gap between germline ends came to 10 bases.

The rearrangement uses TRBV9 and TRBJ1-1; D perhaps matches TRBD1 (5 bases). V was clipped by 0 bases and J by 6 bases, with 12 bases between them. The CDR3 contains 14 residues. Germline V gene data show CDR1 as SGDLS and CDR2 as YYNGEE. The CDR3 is CASSVVGTGPEAFF. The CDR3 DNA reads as TGTGCCAGCAGCGTAGTAGGAACAGGTCCTGAAGCTTTCTTT.

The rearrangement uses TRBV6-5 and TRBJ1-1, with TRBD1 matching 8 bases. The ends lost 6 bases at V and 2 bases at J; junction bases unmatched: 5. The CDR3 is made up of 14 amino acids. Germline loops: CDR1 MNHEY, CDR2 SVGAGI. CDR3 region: CASSRDRGNTEAFF. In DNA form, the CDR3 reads TGTGCCAGCAGCCGCGACAGGGGAAACACTGAAGCTTTCTTT.

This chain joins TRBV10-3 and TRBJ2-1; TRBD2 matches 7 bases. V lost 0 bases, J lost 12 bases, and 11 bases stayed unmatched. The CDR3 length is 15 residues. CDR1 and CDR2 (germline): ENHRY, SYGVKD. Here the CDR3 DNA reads TGTGCCATCAGTGAGTCGGACGGCGGGAGCTGGGGGCAGTTCTTC. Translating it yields CAISESDGGSWGQFF.

The CDR3 DNA follows: TGTGCCAGCAGCTCGCGGACAGCCGCGAACACCGGGGAGCTGTTTTTT. Residues: CASSSRTAANTGELFF. The chain carries TRBV13 and TRBJ2-2, with D possibly matching TRBD1 (6 bases). CDR3 size: 16 residues. Germline-derived CDR1 and CDR2 are PRHDT and FYEKMQ (reference sequence). Trimming left V 4 bases short and J 0 bases short, with 12 bases between.

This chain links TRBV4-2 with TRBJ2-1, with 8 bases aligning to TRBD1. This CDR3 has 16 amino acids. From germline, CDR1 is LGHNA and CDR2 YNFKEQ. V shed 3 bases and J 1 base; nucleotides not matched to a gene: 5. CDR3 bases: TGTGCCAGCAGCCAGAACGACAGGGGATCCTACAATGAGCAGTTCTTC. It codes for CASSQNDRGSYNEQFF.